This entry describes one T cell receptor (beta chain). Its specificity is unknown. The data originate from a study of shared clonotypes between healthy human individuals. Whole-study findings and limits: For naive CD4 cells, approximately 4.8% of clonotypes were shared across a handful of donors.

Donors, healthy HIV-negative adults, lacked recent acute infections or vaccinations. Methods used by the authors: With immunoSEQ giving junction-only sequences and no quality scores, filtering differed. This table comes from immunoSEQ multiplex PCR, and its TCRdb copy is limited to in-frame clones, with some not included. V and J calls and clone size are copied from that table; D and trimming were computed from the DNA. The sample lists around 320,000 clones, around 87% seen once, with roughly 17% in the top ten. Trimming took 2 bases from V and 1 from J; bases not matched to a gene: 5. The CDR3 contains 16 residues. Germline CDR1 reads MDHEN; CDR2 reads SYDVKM.

The receptor was derived from a man aged 18 to 30 in good health. Sequenced: memory CD8+ T cells sorted from blood. The subset was: CD45RO+ cells pooled with CCR7-negative TemRA cells. The rearrangement joins TRBV28 to TRBJ2-5, with TRBD2 matching 9 bases. The CDR3 bases are TGTGCCAGCAGTTTACAGCTAGCGGGGTTCCAAGAGACCCAGTACTTC. Residues: CASSLQLAGFQETQYF.